The present TCR beta chain was sequenced within a study of blood T cell repertoires in COVID-19. Study-wide background: The United States, Italy and Spain supplied acute and convalescent COVID-19 samples. PBMCs, B-cell-depleted T cells, or T cells were the source of the cDNA or gDNA that made up the material.

V was cut by 0 bases and J by 2 bases, with 16 bases left in between. This CDR3 comprises 17 residues. CDR1 and CDR2 (germline): SEHNR, FQNEAQ (reference sequence). In the original workflow: Researchers report that nucleated cell counts were estimated from reference gene primer amplification. Here immunoSEQ multiplex PCR was the method, and the copy in TCRdb shows in-frame clones only, minus some. That table gives V, J and clone size, and the DNA gave D and trimming. Seen here are over 300,000 clones, approximately 88% observed once, and the top ten hold nearly 6.5%. The sequenced sample was peripheral blood. The clonotype comes from a man younger than 35 who had recovered from COVID-19. The chain combines TRBV7-9 with TRBJ2-5; the D gene is possibly TRBD2 (6 bases). As DNA, the CDR3 is TGTGCCAGCAGCTTAGCCCTCGGGCGGGGAGAACAAGAGACCCAGTACTTC. As protein: CASSLALGRGEQETQYF. Full variable domain (remainder filled in from reference TRBV7-9 and TRBJ2-5): DTGVSQNPRHKITKRGQNVTFRCDPISEHNRLYWYRQTLGQGPEFLTYFQNEAQLEKSRLLSDRFSAERPKGSFSTLEIQRTEQGDSAMYLCASSLALGRGEQETQYFGPGTRLLVL.